The sequence of this TCR beta chain was determined in a study of OX40 agonist ivuxolimab in advanced cancers. Study-wide background: Ivuxolimab is a fully human IgG2 antibody that activates OX40 (CD134).

Profiled with immunoSEQ multiplex PCR; TCRdb holds only in-frame clones, not every one. The sample lists about 49,000 clones; less than 85% were seen once. With 4 bases removed from V and 4 bases from J, the gap between germline ends came to 25 bases. Germline V gene lookup returns CDR1 LGHNT and CDR2 FRNRAP. The CDR3 sequence is 18 residues long. The sample here was CD4+ or CD8+ T cells sorted from blood, taken in a trial of the OX40 agonist ivuxolimab. The chain carries TRBV12-5 and TRBJ1-2; D call uncertain. The source of this sequence is an adult with an advanced solid tumor such as melanoma, head and neck, liver or kidney cancer. The CDR3 spells CASGSNSWTEKSPYGYTF. DNA for the CDR3: TGTGCTAGTGGTTCAAATTCATGGACGGAAAAAAGCCCCTATGGCTACACCTTC.